The 4 T cell receptor beta chains in this list originate from one sample, sequenced in a study of shared clonotypes between healthy human individuals. Clones were sequenced by immunoSEQ multiplex PCR, and TCRdb holds only the in-frame ones, with some missing. The sample holds approximately 2.5 million clones; more than 85% are singletons and the top ten take 0.36%. Material for sequencing was naive CD4+ T cells from PBMCs. Noted subset: CD45RA+ positively selected. These receptors were obtained from a man between 18 and 29 years old in good health. Some clones in this sample may be carry-over from other donors' samples.

The chain couples TRBV7-9 to TRBJ2-1; TRBD2 is a possible D gene (5 bases). Per the germline V gene, CDR1 is SEHNR and CDR2 is FQNEAQ (reference sequence). CDR3 length: 14 amino acids. V lost 2 bases and J lost 9, with 14 bases in between. The chain's CDR3 is CASSLRTQDSEQFF. DNA of the CDR3: TGTGCCAGCAGCTTAAGGACTCAGGATAGTGAGCAGTTCTTC.

This clone turned up a few times. CDR3 in amino acids: CSVEARTNTEAFF. CDR3 bases: TGCAGCGTTGAGGCCAGAACAAACACTGAAGCTTTCTTT. This chain links TRBV29-1 with TRBJ1-1, with D uncertain. The ends were cut back, 3 bases at V and 2 bases at J, with 10 bases in the middle. From germline, CDR1 is SQVTM and CDR2 ANQGSEA. The CDR3 is 13 amino acids.

J is TRBJ2-6 and V is TRBV5-1, with no clear D. V gave up 4 bases and J gave up 0 bases, with 8 bases separating them. The CDR3 is made up of 15 amino acids. Germline V lookup: CDR1 SGHRS, CDR2 YFSETQ. This CDR3 reads CASSDDPSGANVLTF. The CDR3 DNA reads TGCGCCAGCAGCGACGACCCCTCTGGGGCCAACGTCCTGACTTTC.

This chain links TRBV29-1 with TRBJ1-1, with TRBD1 as a possible D gene (5 bases). The CDR3 sequence is 13 residues long. Trimming took 6 bases from V and 2 from J, leaving 13 bases between them. Germline CDR1 and CDR2: SQVTM and ANQGSEA. This chain's CDR3 is CSVGGIKNTEAFF. Here the CDR3 DNA reads TGCAGCGTCGGGGGGATAAAAAACACTGAAGCTTTCTTT.